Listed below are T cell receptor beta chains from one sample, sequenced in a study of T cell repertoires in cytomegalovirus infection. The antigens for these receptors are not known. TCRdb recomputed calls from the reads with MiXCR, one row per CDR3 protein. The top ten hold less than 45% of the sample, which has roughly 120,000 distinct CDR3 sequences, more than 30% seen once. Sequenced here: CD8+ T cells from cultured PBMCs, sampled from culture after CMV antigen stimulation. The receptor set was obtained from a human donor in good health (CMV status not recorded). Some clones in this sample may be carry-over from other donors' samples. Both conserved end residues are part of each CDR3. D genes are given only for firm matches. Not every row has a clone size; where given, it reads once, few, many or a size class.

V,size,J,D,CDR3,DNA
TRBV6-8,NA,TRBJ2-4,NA,CASSWPRKNGISPGAKNIQYF,TGTGCCAGCAGTTGGCCTCGGAAAAACGGCATCTCCCCTGGGGCCAAAAACATTCAGTACTTC
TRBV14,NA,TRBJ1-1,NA,CASSEGSSEAFF,TGTGCCAGCAGCGAGGGTTCGTCTGAAGCTTTCTTT
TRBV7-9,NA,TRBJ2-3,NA,CASSHHPYRASDTQYF,TGTGCCAGCAGCCATCATCCCTACAGGGCGTCCGATACGCAGTATTTT
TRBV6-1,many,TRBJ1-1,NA,CASSESGLNTEAFF,TGTGCCAGCAGTGAAAGCGGCCTGAACACTGAAGCTTTCTTT
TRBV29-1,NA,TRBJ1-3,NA,CSVEGSLSGNTIYF,TGCAGCGTTGAAGGCAGCCTCTCTGGAAACACCATATATTTT
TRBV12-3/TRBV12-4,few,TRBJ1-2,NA,CASSWDGYGYTF,TGTGCCAGCAGTTGGGACGGCTATGGCTACACCTTC
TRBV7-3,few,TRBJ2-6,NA,CASSPTDGANVLTF,TGTGCCAGCAGCCCTACTGACGGGGCCAACGTCCTGACTTTC
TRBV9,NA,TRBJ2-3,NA,CASSVAIQGGTDTQYF,TGTGCCAGCAGCGTAGCAATCCAGGGAGGTACAGATACGCAGTATTTT
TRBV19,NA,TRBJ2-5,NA,CASSDTGGAIETQYF,TGTGCCAGTAGTGACACAGGCGGTGCCATCGAGACCCAGTACTTC
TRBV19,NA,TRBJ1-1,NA,CATSVGTEAFF,TGTGCCACTTCGGTAGGGACTGAAGCTTTCTTT
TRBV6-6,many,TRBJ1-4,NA,CASSYSKVSQGRYWEKLFF,TGTGCCAGCAGTTACTCGAAAGTTTCGCAGGGGCGGTACTGGGAAAAACTGTTTTTT
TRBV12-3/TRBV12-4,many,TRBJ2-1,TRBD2,CASSFGGGNNEQFF,TGTGCCAGCAGTTTTGGCGGGGGAAACAATGAGCAGTTCTTC
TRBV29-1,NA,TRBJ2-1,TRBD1,CSVEGTGTETYNEQFF,TGCAGCGTTGAGGGTACCGGGACAGAAACTTACAATGAGCAGTTCTTC
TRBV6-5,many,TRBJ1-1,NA,CASSSSGGTEAFF,TGTGCCAGCAGCTCCTCTGGGGGCACTGAAGCTTTCTTT
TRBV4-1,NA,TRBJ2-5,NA,CASSQDKGGQETQYF,TGCGCCAGCAGCCAAGATAAGGGGGGCCAAGAGACCCAGTACTTC
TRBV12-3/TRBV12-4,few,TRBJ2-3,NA,CASSLRGASDTQYF,TGTGCCAGCAGTTTACGGGGGGCCTCAGATACGCAGTATTTT
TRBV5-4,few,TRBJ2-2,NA,CASSSGTQRTNTGELFF,TGTGCCAGCAGCTCCGGGACCCAGAGGACGAACACCGGGGAGCTGTTTTTT
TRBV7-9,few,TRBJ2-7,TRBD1,CAAGTGGDEQYF,TGTGCTGCGGGGACAGGGGGTGATGAGCAGTACTTC
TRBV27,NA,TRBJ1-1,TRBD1,CASSSWTGGLNTEAFF,TGTGCCAGCAGTTCTTGGACAGGGGGATTGAACACTGAAGCTTTCTTT
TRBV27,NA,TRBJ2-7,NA,CASSETSFSYEQYF,TGTGCCAGCAGTGAAACAAGCTTCTCCTACGAGCAGTACTTC
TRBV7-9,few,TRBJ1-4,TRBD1,CASSSAQGVGGKLFF,TGTGCCAGCAGCTCCGCCCAGGGGGTCGGGGGAAAACTGTTTTTT
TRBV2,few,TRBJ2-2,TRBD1,CASSDVTGTNTGELFF,TGTGCCAGCAGTGACGTGACAGGGACGAACACCGGGGAGCTGTTTTTT
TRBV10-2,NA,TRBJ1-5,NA,CASSESPSNQPQHF,TGCGCCAGCAGTGAGTCACCGAGCAATCAGCCCCAGCATTTT
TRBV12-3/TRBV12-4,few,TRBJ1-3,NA,CASSSRGAIGNTIYF,TGTGCCAGCAGCTCCCGGGGGGCGATCGGAAACACCATATATTTT
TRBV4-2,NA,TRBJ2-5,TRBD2,CASSQEAGGQETQYF,TGTGCCAGCAGCCAAGAGGCGGGGGGCCAAGAGACCCAGTACTTC
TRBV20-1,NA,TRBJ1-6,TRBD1,CSASLRTGESPLHF,TGCAGTGCTAGCCTCAGGACAGGCGAGTCACCCCTCCACTTT
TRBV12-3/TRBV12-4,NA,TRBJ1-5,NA,CASSFRGMGNQPQHF,TGTGCCAGCAGTTTTCGGGGGATGGGCAATCAGCCCCAGCATTTT
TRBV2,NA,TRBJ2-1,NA,CASTESSSPSYNEQFF,TGTGCCAGCACTGAAAGTAGTTCCCCTTCCTACAATGAGCAGTTCTTC
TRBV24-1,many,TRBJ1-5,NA,CATGGGGQPQHF,TGTGCCACCGGGGGGGGTGGTCAGCCCCAGCATTTT
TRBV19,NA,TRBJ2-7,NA,CASSAGVFEQYF,TGTGCCAGTAGTGCAGGGGTCTTCGAGCAGTACTTC
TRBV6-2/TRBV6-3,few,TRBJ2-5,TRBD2,CASSYSGWSAGVAETQYF,TGTGCCAGCAGTTACTCGGGGTGGTCAGCGGGGGTTGCAGAGACCCAGTACTTC
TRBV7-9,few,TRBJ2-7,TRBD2,CASSFTSGVGYEQYF,TGTGCCAGCAGCTTCACTAGCGGGGTGGGGTACGAGCAGTACTTC
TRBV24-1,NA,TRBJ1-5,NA,CATSDFGGQPQHF,TGTGCCACCAGTGATTTTGGGGGACAGCCCCAGCATTTT
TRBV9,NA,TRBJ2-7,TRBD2,CASSRGAGPGGGEQYF,TGTGCCAGCAGTCGAGGAGCGGGGCCCGGCGGGGGCGAGCAGTACTTC
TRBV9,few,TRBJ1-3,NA,CASSVGRSAGNTIYF,TGTGCCAGCAGCGTAGGGCGTTCCGCTGGAAACACCATATATTTT
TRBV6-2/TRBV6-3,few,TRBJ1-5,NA,CASSVIGARDQPQHF,TGTGCCAGCTCCGTCATAGGGGCGCGGGATCAGCCCCAGCATTTT
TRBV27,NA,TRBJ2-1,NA,CASSPQKLGNEQFF,TGTGCCAGCAGTCCCCAGAAGTTAGGCAATGAGCAGTTCTTC
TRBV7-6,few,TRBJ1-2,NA,CASSLGRMGGAYGYTF,TGTGCCAGCTCTCTGGGCCGCATGGGGGGGGCCTATGGCTACACCTTC
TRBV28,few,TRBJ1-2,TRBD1,CASSLRTGPLRDGYTF,TGTGCCAGCAGTTTGCGGACAGGGCCCTTGAGAGATGGCTACACCTTC
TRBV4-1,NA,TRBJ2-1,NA,CASSQTEERYNEQFF,TGCGCCAGCAGCCAGACGGAGGAGCGTTACAATGAGCAGTTCTTC
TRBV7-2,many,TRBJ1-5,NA,CASNRGLSQPQHF,TGTGCCAGCAACCGGGGCCTCAGTCAGCCCCAGCATTTT
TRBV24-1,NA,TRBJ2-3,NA,CATSDTGRGTDTQYF,TGTGCCACCAGTGACACAGGGAGGGGTACAGATACGCAGTATTTT
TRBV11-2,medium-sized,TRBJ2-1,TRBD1,CASSAVWDRGYNEQFF,TGTGCCAGCAGCGCGGTTTGGGACAGGGGCTACAATGAGCAGTTCTTC
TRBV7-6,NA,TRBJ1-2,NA,CATKDTFYGYTF,TGTGCCACCAAGGACACCTTCTATGGCTACACCTTC
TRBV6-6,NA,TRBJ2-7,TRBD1,CASSYSPTGVAYEQYF,TGTGCCAGCAGTTATTCCCCGACAGGGGTAGCCTACGAGCAGTACTTC
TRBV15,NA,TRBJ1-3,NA,CATSTRGGSGNTIYF,TGTGCCACCAGCACCCGAGGGGGCTCTGGAAACACCATATATTTT
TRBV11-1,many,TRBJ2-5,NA,CASSLDMGAETQYF,TGTGCCAGCAGCTTAGACATGGGCGCGGAGACCCAGTACTTC
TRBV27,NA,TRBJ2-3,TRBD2,CASSLSPGVAGGQTDTQYF,TGTGCCAGCAGTCTAAGCCCCGGAGTAGCGGGGGGGCAAACAGATACGCAGTATTTT